The 18 T cell receptor beta chains in this list originate from one sample, sequenced in a study of shared T cell receptors in the human thymus. Repertoires were generated with immunoSEQ multiplex PCR, while TCRdb's copy carries only in-frame clones and drops some. The profile shows some 700,000 clones, approximately 83% of them singletons. These data also featured in a second study, about human thymus T cells.

The sequenced material came from thymocytes. The receptors come from a girl under two years old with a congenital heart defect.

The rearrangement links TRBV19 to TRBJ1-3; D call uncertain. CDR1 LNHDA and CDR2 SQIVND come from the germline V gene (reference sequence). The length of the CDR3 is 18 residues. V shed 3 bases and J shed 0 bases, with 18 bases lying between them. Written as DNA, the CDR3 is TGTGCCAGTAGTATTTCCCCCGCGGCAGACTACTCTGGAAACACCATATATTTT. Protein: CASSISPAADYSGNTIYF.

The rearrangement links TRBV7-6 to TRBJ1-3; TRBD1 matches at 7 bases. V lost 2 bases, J lost 4 bases, and 14 bases stayed unmatched. This CDR3 is built from 18 residues. CDR1 is SGHVS and CDR2 is FNYEAQ in the germline V gene. The CDR3 DNA is TGTGCCAGCAGCTTATGGGCAGTACAGGGGTTTTTAGGAAACACCATATATTTT. Translation: CASSLWAVQGFLGNTIYF.

This sequence joins TRBV5-1 and TRBJ1-4, with TRBD1 identical over 7 bases. Germline V lookup: CDR1 SGHRS, CDR2 YFSETQ. The ends lost 1 base at V and 7 bases at J; junction bases unmatched: 13. This CDR3 spans 17 amino acids. CDR3 sequence (DNA): TGCGCCAGCAGCTTGCGGGGAGTTCAGGGGGGACGTGAAAAACTGTTTTTT. It translates to CASSLRGVQGGREKLFF.

This clone has only one observation. V gene TRBV6-5 combines with J gene TRBJ1-6; TRBD1 matches at 7 bases. V lost 6 bases to trimming and J lost 9 bases; unmatched junction nucleotides: 5. The germline gives CDR1 MNHEY, CDR2 SVGAGI. This CDR3 is built from 13 residues. For the CDR3, the DNA is TGTGCCAGCAGAAGACAGGGTCCTTCACCCCTCCACTTT. Encoded protein: CASRRQGPSPLHF.

This chain connects TRBV25-1 to TRBJ1-1; D is unclear. The CDR3 is made up of 14 amino acids. The V gene lost 2 bases and the J gene lost 3 bases, with 10 bases spanning the gap. CDR1 MGHDK and CDR2 SYGVNS come from the germline V gene. The CDR3 bases are TGTGCCAGCAGTGAAGGGCATACCGACACTGAAGCTTTCTTT. This gives the protein CASSEGHTDTEAFF.

A single count supports this clone. This sample also contains other DNA sequences that code for the same CDR3. CDR3 bases: TGTGCCAGCAGTGAAGCGGGCCCTGGAAATGAAAAACTGTTTTTT. Its protein is CASSEAGPGNEKLFF. The chain recombines TRBV6-1 with TRBJ1-4; D gene unclear. The CDR3 totals 15 residues. The germline V gene encodes CDR1 MNHNS and CDR2 SASEGT. The V and J ends lost 0 bases and 5 bases respectively, with 10 bases between them.

V and J are TRBV10-3 and TRBJ1-4; TRBD1 matches 8 bases. Trimming at V came to 6 bases and at J to 5 bases, leaving 5 bases not matched to a gene. Germline V lookup: CDR1 ENHRY, CDR2 SYGVKD. CDR3 size: 14 residues. The CDR3 sequence: CAISRQGINEKLFF. As DNA, the CDR3 is TGTGCCATCAGCCGACAGGGGATCAATGAAAAACTGTTTTTT.

This rearrangement joins TRBV13 to TRBJ2-2; 12 nucleotides line up with TRBD1. The germline gives CDR1 PRHDT, CDR2 FYEKMQ (reference sequence). After removal of 3 bases from V and 11 bases from J, the junction contained 7 bases not matched to a gene. There are 15 residues in the CDR3. The CDR3 DNA reads TGTGCCAGCAGCTTGTATCCGGGACAGGGGGCAGAGCTGTTTTTT. Translating gives CASSLYPGQGAELFF.

J is TRBJ1-2 and V is TRBV29-1; possibly TRBD1 for D (6 bases). The V gene lost 1 base and the J gene lost 4 bases, with 10 bases spanning the gap. This CDR3 region has 13 residues. Germline V gene sequence: CDR1 SQVTM, CDR2 ANQGSEA. CDR3 bases: TGCAGCGTTGAAGCGGACAGCTGCTATGGCTACACCTTC. This encodes CSVEADSCYGYTF.

The CDR3 DNA reads as TGCAGTGCTCAGCTAGGGAGGACTTTCTTT. Translating gives CSAQLGRTFF. The V and J genes are TRBV20-1 and TRBJ1-1; the D is unclear. The CDR3 is 10 amino acids. CDR1 DFQATT and CDR2 SNEGSKA come from the germline V gene (reference sequence). Trimming took off 5 bases at V and 12 bases at J, with 13 bases between the two ends.

The chain is built from TRBV10-3 and TRBJ1-1; no definite D call. V lost 2 bases and J 1 base, leaving 8 bases between the germline ends. There are 14 residues in the CDR3. CDR1 is ENHRY, CDR2 SYGVKD, per germline. The CDR3 DNA reads TGTGCCATCAGTGAGGGTAGTTGGAACACTGAAGCTTTCTTT. This gives the protein CAISEGSWNTEAFF.

The chain carries TRBV18 and TRBJ2-2, with 7 bases fitting TRBD1. The germline V gene has CDR1 KGHSH and CDR2 LQKENI. The CDR3 spans 16 residues. J was trimmed by 0 bases and V by 3 bases; bases with no gene match: 4. As DNA, the CDR3 is TGTGCCAGCTCACCTTCTGGGACAGCGAACACCGGGGAGCTGTTTTTT. It is translated as CASSPSGTANTGELFF.

This clone was detected only a few times. The chain combines TRBV19 with TRBJ1-1, with 8 bases that match TRBD1. Trimming at V came to 2 bases and at J to 4 bases, leaving 6 bases not matched to a gene. Germline V gene sequence: CDR1 LNHDA, CDR2 SQIVND (reference sequence). The CDR3 loop spans 15 amino acids. The CDR3 here is CASSIRAGGFTEAFF. The CDR3 DNA is TGTGCCAGTAGTATACGGGCAGGGGGCTTCACTGAAGCTTTCTTT.

This clone was picked up one time. This chain uses TRBV4-1 with TRBJ2-2, with 15 nucleotides matching TRBD2. This CDR3 has 18 amino acids. After removal of 1 base from V and 4 bases from J, the junction contained 4 bases not matched to a gene. Germline CDR1 and CDR2: MGHRA and YSYEKL. The CDR3 nucleotides are TGCGCCAGCAGCCAAGGGGGACTAGCGGGGGGTCGCACCGGGGAGCTGTTTTTT. It encodes CASSQGGLAGGRTGELFF.

The gene calls are TRBV9 and TRBJ2-2; possible D gene TRBD1, 6 bases. Germline CDR1 SGDLS, CDR2 YYNGEE. V was clipped by 0 bases and J by 7 bases, with 16 bases between them. The CDR3 totals 16 residues. CDR3 protein: CASSVVTGSGGGELFF. The CDR3 nucleotides are TGTGCCAGCAGCGTAGTTACAGGGTCGGGCGGCGGGGAGCTGTTTTTT.

The chain is built from TRBV7-8 and TRBJ2-5; 7 bases are shared with TRBD1. The CDR3 covers 16 residues. The ends lost 3 bases at V and 5 bases at J; junction bases unmatched: 12. Germline V gene data show CDR1 as SGHVS and CDR2 as FQNEAQ. The DNA of the CDR3 is TGTGCCAGCAGCTTTACCGGGACAGAATTTGGCGAGACCCAGTACTTC. This gives the protein CASSFTGTEFGETQYF.

The chain combines TRBV6-5 with TRBJ1-2; no clear D. CDR1 MNHEY and CDR2 SVGAGI come from the germline V gene. Between the trimmed V and J ends, which lost 0 bases and 4 bases, there was a span of 15 bases. The CDR3 covers 16 residues. The DNA of the CDR3 is TGTGCCAGCAGTTACTCCGGGATACCTGCCCTCTATGGCTACACCTTC. This sequence encodes CASSYSGIPALYGYTF.

The J gene is TRBJ1-1, the V gene TRBV6-5; D is unresolved. The CDR3 runs 15 residues. The V end was cut by 7 bases, the J end by 3 bases, with 18 bases between. Germline lookup yields CDR1 MNHEY and CDR2 SVGAGI. CDR3 amino acids: CASTMERWNDTEAFF. The CDR3, as DNA: TGTGCCAGCACAATGGAGCGTTGGAACGACACTGAAGCTTTCTTT.